This TCR beta chain was identified during a study of T cell responses to AZD1222 COVID-19 vaccine listed by TCRdb under 2021. For the study in its entirety: AZD1222 recipients given second doses at about 4 weeks or at about 12 weeks were pooled, since spike-specific TCR depth and breadth were not found to differ between the two schedules. A total of roughly 240 trial participants underwent TCR sequencing, of whom around 200 received two doses of AZD1222 and about 25 received two doses of the MenACWY control vaccine. Trial participants were enrolled by age into 18-55, 56-69 and 70-plus year subgroups, with about 150, 28 and 57 TCR-sequenced participants respectively. Overall study outcomes, separate from this receptor: Most participants were white British and females outnumbered males, and the authors suggested that clonal diversity may have been underestimated. In the small 56-69-year group, the increase in depth fell short of significance, most likely because of low power. The whole spike protein was spanned by vaccine-associated CD4 TCRs, and dominant responses were seen in regions 160-218 and 743-854. Conclusions about previously exposed vaccinees are limited because only a handful of AZD1222 recipients were SARS-CoV-2 seropositive at baseline. Because no samples from the day 14 peak response were available, repertoires could be characterized only after the peak T cell response. After two AZD1222 doses, both the breadth and the depth of spike-specific TCRs were significantly higher than at day 0 and than in MenACWY recipients. Reportedly, almost half of the unique spike-specific TCRs recognized epitopes lying outside the regions that are mutated in the B.1.351 and B.1.1.7 variants.

With regard to this clone: Its binding antigen is unknown. Base-call qualities are not available, and no considerably larger clone is one nucleotide away. The same CDR3 can be traced to other DNA sequences in this sample.

Read against the paper, the sample's time point label means: baseline before first vaccination. Vaccinee samples came from UK trials COV001 and COV002, including a single-blind randomized controlled phase 2/3 trial of AZD1222 (ChAdOx1 nCoV-19) in healthy adults. Trial participant PBMC samples were collected at day 0 and day 28 after the second dose for TCRbeta chain sequencing. There are 12 amino acids in the CDR3, from cysteine to phenylalanine inclusive. This entry keeps only the CDR3 DNA: 36 bases, framed from base 1. V is pruned by 6 bases and J by 2 bases, leaving 1 base of the junction without a gene match. The germline V gene specifies ENHRY as CDR1 and SYGVKD as CDR2. The CDR3 regions of human TCRbeta chains were analyzed by immunosequencing. The study's own analysis went as follows. Repertoire TCRs were matched against a reference library of SARS-CoV-2-specific TCRs generated with the MIRA antigen-specificity platform. Breadth was defined as the fraction of unique TCRs that were SARS-CoV-2-associated, and depth was defined as the fraction of total T cells that were SARS-CoV-2-associated. Using the MIRA data, each spike-specific TCR was mapped to the spike region that the TCR reacts to and placed in a CD4 or CD8 class. Log10-transformed breadth and depth values were compared by one-way ANOVA with Sidak's multiple comparisons tests. TCRdb's version of the immuneACCESS table is confined to in-frame rearrangements and falls short of the full clone set. An unresolved V gene accounts for under half of the shortfall where checked; the remainder is of unknown origin. The DNA gave D and trimming, while V, J and clone size come from that table. In this sample the table shows nearly 110,000 clones, more than 80% of which occur a single time. Approximately 7% of the sample lies in the top ten.

The sequence was collected from an adult in good health. Sequenced here: peripheral blood, sampled on day 0 of AZD1222 vaccination. The chain uses TRBV10-3 and TRBJ2-7; 7 of the junction bases match TRBD2. The CDR3 reads as follows: CAIRGGTYEQYF. The bases are TGTGCCATCAGGGGGGGGACCTACGAGCAGTACTTC.